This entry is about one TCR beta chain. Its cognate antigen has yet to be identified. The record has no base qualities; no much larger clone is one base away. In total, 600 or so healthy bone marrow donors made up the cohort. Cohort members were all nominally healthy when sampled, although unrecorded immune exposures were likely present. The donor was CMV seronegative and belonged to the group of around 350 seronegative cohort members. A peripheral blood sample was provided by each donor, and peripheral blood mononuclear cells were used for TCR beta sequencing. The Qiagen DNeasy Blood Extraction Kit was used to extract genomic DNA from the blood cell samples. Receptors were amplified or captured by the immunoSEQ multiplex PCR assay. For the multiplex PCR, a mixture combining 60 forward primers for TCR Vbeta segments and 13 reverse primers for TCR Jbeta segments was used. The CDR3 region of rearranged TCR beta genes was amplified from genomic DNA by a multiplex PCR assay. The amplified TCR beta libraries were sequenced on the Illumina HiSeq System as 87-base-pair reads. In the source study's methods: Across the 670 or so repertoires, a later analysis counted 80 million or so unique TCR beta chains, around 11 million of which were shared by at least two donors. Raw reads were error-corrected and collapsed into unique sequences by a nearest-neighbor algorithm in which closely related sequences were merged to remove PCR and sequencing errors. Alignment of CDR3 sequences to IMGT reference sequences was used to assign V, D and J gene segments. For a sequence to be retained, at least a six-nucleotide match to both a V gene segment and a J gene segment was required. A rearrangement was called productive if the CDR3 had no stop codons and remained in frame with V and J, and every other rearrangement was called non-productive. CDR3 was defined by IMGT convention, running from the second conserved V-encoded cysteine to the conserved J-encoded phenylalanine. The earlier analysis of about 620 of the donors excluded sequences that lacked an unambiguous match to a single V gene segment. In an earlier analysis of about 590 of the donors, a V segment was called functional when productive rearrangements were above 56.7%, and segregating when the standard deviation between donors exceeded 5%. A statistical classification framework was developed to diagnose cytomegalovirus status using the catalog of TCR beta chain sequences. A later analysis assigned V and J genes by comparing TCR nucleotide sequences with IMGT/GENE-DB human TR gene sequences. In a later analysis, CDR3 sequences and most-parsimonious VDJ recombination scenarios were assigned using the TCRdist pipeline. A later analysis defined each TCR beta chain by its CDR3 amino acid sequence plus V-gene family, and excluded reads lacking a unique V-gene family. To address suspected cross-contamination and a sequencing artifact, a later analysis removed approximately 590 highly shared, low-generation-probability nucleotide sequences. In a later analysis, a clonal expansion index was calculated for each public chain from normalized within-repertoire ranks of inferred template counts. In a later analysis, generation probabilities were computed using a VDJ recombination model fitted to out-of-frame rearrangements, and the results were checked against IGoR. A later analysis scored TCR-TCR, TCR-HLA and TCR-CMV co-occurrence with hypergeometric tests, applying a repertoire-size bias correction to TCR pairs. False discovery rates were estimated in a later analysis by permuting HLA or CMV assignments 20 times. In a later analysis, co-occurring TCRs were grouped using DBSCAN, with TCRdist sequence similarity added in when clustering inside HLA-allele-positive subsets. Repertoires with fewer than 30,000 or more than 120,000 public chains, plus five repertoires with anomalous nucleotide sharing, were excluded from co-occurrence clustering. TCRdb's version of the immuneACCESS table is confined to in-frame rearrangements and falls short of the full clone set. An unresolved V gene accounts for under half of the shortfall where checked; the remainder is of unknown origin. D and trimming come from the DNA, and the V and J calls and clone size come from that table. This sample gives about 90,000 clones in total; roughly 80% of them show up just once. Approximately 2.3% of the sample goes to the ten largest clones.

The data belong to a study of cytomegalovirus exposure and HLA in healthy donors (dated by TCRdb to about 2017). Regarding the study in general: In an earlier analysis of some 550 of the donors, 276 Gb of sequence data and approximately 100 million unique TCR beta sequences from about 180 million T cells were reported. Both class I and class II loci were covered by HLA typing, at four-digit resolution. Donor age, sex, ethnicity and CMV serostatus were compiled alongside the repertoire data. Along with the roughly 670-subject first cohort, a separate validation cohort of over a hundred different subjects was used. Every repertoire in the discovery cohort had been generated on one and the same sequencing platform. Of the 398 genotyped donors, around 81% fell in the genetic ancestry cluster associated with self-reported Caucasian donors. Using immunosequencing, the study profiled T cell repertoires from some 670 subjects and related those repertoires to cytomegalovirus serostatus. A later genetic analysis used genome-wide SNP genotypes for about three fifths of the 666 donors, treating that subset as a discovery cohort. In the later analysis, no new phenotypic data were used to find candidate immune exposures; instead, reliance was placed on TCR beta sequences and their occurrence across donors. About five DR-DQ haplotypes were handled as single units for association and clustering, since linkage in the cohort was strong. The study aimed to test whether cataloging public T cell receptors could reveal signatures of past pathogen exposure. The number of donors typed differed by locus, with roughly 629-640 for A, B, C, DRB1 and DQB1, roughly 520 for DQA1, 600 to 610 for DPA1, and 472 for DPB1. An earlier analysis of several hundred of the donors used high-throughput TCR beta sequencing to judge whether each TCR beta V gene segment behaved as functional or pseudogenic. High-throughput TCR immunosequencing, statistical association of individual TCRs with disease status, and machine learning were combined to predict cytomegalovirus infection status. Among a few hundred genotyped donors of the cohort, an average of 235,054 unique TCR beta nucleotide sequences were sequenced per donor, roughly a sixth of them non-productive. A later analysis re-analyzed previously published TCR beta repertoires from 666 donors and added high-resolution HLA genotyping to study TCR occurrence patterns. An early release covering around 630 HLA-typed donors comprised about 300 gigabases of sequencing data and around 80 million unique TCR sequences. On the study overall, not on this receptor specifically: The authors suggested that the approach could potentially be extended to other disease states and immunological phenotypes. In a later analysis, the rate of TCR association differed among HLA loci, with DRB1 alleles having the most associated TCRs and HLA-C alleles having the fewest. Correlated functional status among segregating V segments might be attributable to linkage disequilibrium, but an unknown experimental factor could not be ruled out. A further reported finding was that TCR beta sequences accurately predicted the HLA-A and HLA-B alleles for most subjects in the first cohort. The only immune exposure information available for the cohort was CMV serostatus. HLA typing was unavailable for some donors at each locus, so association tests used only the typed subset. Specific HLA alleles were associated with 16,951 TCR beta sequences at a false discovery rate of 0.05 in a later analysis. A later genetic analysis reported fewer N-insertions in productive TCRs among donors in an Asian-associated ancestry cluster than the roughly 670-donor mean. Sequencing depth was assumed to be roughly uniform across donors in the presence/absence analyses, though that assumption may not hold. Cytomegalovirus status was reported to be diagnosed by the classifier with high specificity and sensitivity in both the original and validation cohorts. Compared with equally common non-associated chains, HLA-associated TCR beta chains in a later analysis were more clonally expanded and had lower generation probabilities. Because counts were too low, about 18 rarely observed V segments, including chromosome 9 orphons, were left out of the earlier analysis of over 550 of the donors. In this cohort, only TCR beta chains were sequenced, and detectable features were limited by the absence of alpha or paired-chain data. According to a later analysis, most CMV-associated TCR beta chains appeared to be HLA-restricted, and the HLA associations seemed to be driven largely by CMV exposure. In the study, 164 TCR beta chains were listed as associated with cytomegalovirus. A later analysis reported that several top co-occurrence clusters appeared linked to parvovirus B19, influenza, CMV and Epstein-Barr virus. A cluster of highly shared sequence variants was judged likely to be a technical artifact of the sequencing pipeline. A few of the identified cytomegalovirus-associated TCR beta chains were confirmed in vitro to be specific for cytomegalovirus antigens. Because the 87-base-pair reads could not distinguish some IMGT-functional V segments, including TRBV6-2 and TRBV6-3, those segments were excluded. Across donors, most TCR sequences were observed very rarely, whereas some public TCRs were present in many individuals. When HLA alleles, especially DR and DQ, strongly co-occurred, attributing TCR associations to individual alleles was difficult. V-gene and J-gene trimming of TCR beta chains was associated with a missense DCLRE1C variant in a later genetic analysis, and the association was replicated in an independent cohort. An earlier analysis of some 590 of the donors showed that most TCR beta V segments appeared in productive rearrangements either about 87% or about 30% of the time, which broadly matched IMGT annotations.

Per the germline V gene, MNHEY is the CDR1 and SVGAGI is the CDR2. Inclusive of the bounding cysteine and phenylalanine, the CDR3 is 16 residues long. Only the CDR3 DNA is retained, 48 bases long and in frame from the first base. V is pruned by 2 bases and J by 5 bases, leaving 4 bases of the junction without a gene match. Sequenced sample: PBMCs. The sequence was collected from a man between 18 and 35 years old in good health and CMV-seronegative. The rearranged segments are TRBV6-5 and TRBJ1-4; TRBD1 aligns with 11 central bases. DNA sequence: TGTGCCAGCAGTTACGCGGGGACAGGGGGGAATGAAAAACTGTTTTTT. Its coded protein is CASSYAGTGGNEKLFF.